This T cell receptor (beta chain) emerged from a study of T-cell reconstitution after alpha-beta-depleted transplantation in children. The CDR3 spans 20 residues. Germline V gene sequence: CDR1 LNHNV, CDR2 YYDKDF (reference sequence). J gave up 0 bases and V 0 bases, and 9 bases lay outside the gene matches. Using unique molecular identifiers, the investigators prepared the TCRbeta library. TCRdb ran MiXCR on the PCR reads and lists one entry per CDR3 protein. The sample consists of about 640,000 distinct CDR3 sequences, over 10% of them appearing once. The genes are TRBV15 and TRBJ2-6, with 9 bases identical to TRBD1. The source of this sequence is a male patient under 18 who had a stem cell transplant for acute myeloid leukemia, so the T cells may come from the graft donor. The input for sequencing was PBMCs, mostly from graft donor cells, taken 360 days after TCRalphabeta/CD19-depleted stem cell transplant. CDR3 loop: CATSRDTYGQGISGANVLTF. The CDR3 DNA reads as TGTGCCACCAGCAGAGATACCTACGGACAGGGGATCTCTGGGGCCAACGTCCTGACTTTC.